These T cell receptor beta chains were read from a single sample in a study of blood T cell repertoires in COVID-19. The repertoire was sequenced with immunoSEQ multiplex PCR; TCRdb's copy has only in-frame clones and lacks some. The sample holds over 300,000 clones, 70% to 90% seen once. Sequencing was done on a sample of PBMCs or T cells enriched from blood (not recorded which). These receptors were collected from a woman aged 25 to 45 with acute COVID-19. The CDR3 runs from the conserved cysteine through the conserved F or W. A D gene is named only where the DNA matches it firmly. Clone size is shown for a subset of rows, as once, few, many or a class of expanded clone.

>TRBV7-8|14|TRBD2|.|TRBJ2-5
CASSLRGGLETQYF
TGTGCCAGCAGCTTACGGGGGGGCCTTGAGACCCAGTACTTC
>TRBV5-1|14|.|.|TRBJ2-7
CASSLVSGPYEQYF
TGCGCCAGCAGCTTGGTGTCAGGGCCCTACGAGCAGTACTTC
>TRBV5-4|13|TRBD1|.|TRBJ1-1
CASSFTGVGEAFF
TGTGCCAGCAGCTTTACAGGGGTTGGGGAAGCTTTCTTT
>TRBV2|13|.|once|TRBJ2-2
CASSPTATGELFF
TGTGCCAGCAGCCCGACAGCCACCGGGGAGCTGTTTTTT
>TRBV30|13|.|.|TRBJ1-2
CAFLGQGLDGYTF
TGTGCCTTCCTAGGACAAGGCTTAGATGGCTACACCTTC
>TRBV6-5|14|.|once|TRBJ2-2
CASKEDPNTGELFF
TGTGCCAGCAAGGAGGATCCCAACACCGGGGAGCTGTTTTTT
>TRBV10-1|15|TRBD1|.|TRBJ2-1
CASSEAGTGSNEQFF
TGCGCCAGCAGTGAGGCGGGGACAGGGTCGAATGAGCAGTTCTTC
>TRBV28|14|TRBD1|.|TRBJ1-4
CASSQGATNEKLFF
TGTGCCAGCAGCCAGGGGGCAACTAATGAAAAACTGTTTTTT
>TRBV14|16|TRBD1|.|TRBJ1-6
CASSQITGGINSPLHF
TGTGCCAGCAGCCAAATCACAGGGGGGATTAATTCACCCCTCCACTTT
>TRBV6-5|15|.|.|TRBJ1-1
CASSTHRAANTEAFF
TGTGCCAGCAGCACACACAGGGCGGCGAACACTGAAGCTTTCTTT
>TRBV6-2/TRBV6-3|13|TRBD1|.|TRBJ1-2
CASSSGQGAGFTF
TGTGCCAGCAGTTCGGGACAGGGGGCGGGGTTCACCTTC
>TRBV7-3|13|.|once|TRBJ2-5
CASSLQRTETQYF
TGTGCCAGCAGCCTACAGAGAACGGAGACCCAGTACTTC
>TRBV12-3/TRBV12-4|13|TRBD1|.|TRBJ1-2
CASKGGGGLSITF
TGTGCCAGCAAAGGTGGAGGGGGCCTAAGTATCACCTTC
>TRBV27|14|.|.|TRBJ1-3
CASSFGGAGNTIYF
TGTGCCAGCAGTTTCGGGGGTGCTGGAAACACCATATATTTT
>TRBV3-1/TRBV3-2|16|.|.|TRBJ2-2
CASSPAGGVDTGELFF
TGTGCCAGCAGCCCCGCTGGCGGTGTGGACACCGGGGAGCTGTTTTTT
>TRBV10-3|14|.|.|TRBJ1-5
CAISESKGFQPQHF
TGTGCCATCAGTGAGTCTAAGGGGTTTCAGCCCCAGCATTTT
>TRBV19|14|TRBD1|.|TRBJ1-2
CASSWTGVRYGYTF
TGTGCCAGTTCGTGGACAGGGGTACGGTATGGCTACACCTTC
>TRBV6-5|14|TRBD1|.|TRBJ1-4
CASRAQGVNEKLFF
TGTGCCAGCAGAGCACAGGGGGTAAATGAAAAACTGTTTTTT
>TRBV5-1|18|TRBD2|.|TRBJ2-1
CASSLIPLAGTRADEQFF
TGCGCCAGCAGCTTGATTCCCCTAGCGGGGACAAGAGCGGATGAGCAGTTCTTC
>TRBV7-6|16|TRBD1|.|TRBJ1-2
CASSAEQGINSYGYTF
TGTGCCAGCAGCGCAGAACAGGGGATTAATAGCTATGGCTACACCTTC
>TRBV18|16|TRBD1|.|TRBJ2-5
CASSPLLDQQGETQYF
TGTGCCAGCTCCCCCCTCCTCGATCAACAGGGGGAGACCCAGTACTTC
>TRBV7-9|17|TRBD1|.|TRBJ1-3
CASSAKTGPLSGNTIYF
TGTGCCAGCAGCGCCAAGACAGGGCCTCTCTCTGGAAACACCATATATTTT
>TRBV11-2|16|.|.|TRBJ2-4
CASSSIGPERGNIQYF
TGTGCCAGCAGCTCAATTGGGCCGGAGAGGGGGAACATTCAGTACTTC
>TRBV5-1|16|.|.|TRBJ1-1
CASSLVGAGERTEAFF
TGCGCCAGCAGCTTGGTTGGGGCAGGGGAAAGAACTGAAGCTTTCTTT
>TRBV11-2|16|TRBD1|.|TRBJ2-7
CASSLGGDRNLYEQYF
TGTGCCAGCAGCTTAGGGGGGGACAGGAATCTCTACGAGCAGTACTTC
>TRBV19|18|.|once|TRBJ1-1
CASSMPAPEYTMNTEAFF
TGTGCCAGTAGTATGCCCGCCCCTGAATACACTATGAACACTGAAGCTTTCTTT
>TRBV7-2|15|TRBD1|.|TRBJ1-2
CASSLTGTGDYGYTF
TGTGCCAGCAGCTTAACCGGGACAGGGGACTATGGCTACACCTTC
>TRBV7-3|13|.|.|TRBJ2-7
CASSLEPGYEQYF
TGTGCCAGCAGCTTAGAACCGGGCTACGAGCAGTACTTC
>TRBV7-9|14|.|.|TRBJ2-3
CASLTLGGANTQYF
TGTGCCAGCCTTACTCTGGGGGGGGCGAATACGCAGTATTTT
>TRBV14|17|.|.|TRBJ2-2
CASSQGGGQRGPGELFF
TGTGCCAGCAGCCAGGGAGGGGGCCAGCGGGGGCCCGGGGAGCTGTTTTTT
>TRBV19|19|TRBD1|few|TRBJ1-5
CASRTGTGEGAYSNQPQHF
TGTGCCAGTCGGACCGGGACAGGGGAAGGGGCATATAGCAATCAGCCCCAGCATTTT
>TRBV6-5|13|.|.|TRBJ1-1
CASSYGRNTEAFF
TGTGCCAGCAGTTACGGGCGGAACACTGAAGCTTTCTTT
>TRBV7-6|16|TRBD1|.|TRBJ1-1
CASSLAGTGLNTEAFF
TGTGCCAGCAGCTTAGCGGGGACAGGGCTGAACACTGAAGCTTTCTTT
>TRBV2|11|.|.|TRBJ2-7
CASSAKYEQYF
TGTGCCAGCAGTGCTAAATACGAGCAGTACTTC
>TRBV10-2|14|.|.|TRBJ1-5
CASSDVQGDQPQHF
TGCGCCAGCAGTGATGTACAGGGTGATCAGCCCCAGCATTTT
>TRBV6-4|16|TRBD2|.|TRBJ2-2
CASSERLAGRTGELFF
TGTGCCAGCAGTGAAAGACTAGCGGGTCGGACCGGGGAGCTGTTTTTT
>TRBV24-1|15|.|.|TRBJ1-5
CATSDSTGPNQPQHF
TGTGCCACCAGTGATAGTACAGGGCCTAATCAGCCCCAGCATTTT
>TRBV14|14|.|few|TRBJ1-5
CASSPGGPHQPQHF
TGTGCCAGCAGCCCGGGGGGGCCTCATCAGCCCCAGCATTTT
>TRBV5-6|15|TRBD2|.|TRBJ2-1
CASNVELAGTNEQFF
TGTGCCAGCAACGTTGAGCTAGCGGGGACCAATGAGCAGTTCTTC
>TRBV14|13|.|.|TRBJ1-2
CASSQGRVYGYTF
TGTGCCAGCAGCCAAGGACGGGTTTATGGCTACACCTTC